Below, 9 T cell receptor beta chains from the same sample are listed, as sequenced in a study of T cells in Graves' hyperthyroidism and ophthalmopathy. What was amplified from RNA transcripts were TCR beta CDR3 regions. The TCR CDR3 first-round RT-PCR relied on the HTBI primer set. TCRdb re-derived calls from the multiplex PCR reads in MiXCR, one entry per CDR3 protein. This table holds over 650,000 distinct CDR3 sequences, around 17% found once. Sequencing was carried out using blood. Source of these receptors: a young man with Graves' hyperthyroidism.

Ten or more counts support this clonotype. The chain recombines TRBV28 with TRBJ2-7; tentative D call: TRBD2 (6 bases). The CDR3 totals 13 residues. Deletions cut 2 bases from V and 7 bases from J, with 12 bases between. Germline V gives CDR1 MDHEN, CDR2 SYDVKM. CDR3 protein: CASSLGRAGEQYF. The CDR3 DNA is TGTGCCAGCAGTTTAGGAAGGGCGGGGGAGCAGTACTTC. The full variable domain, its missing parts supplied by reference TRBV28 and TRBJ2-7, is DVKVTQSSRYLVKRTGEKVFLECVQDMDHENMFWYRQDPGLGLRLIYFSYDVKMKEKGDIPEGYSVSREKKERFSLILESASTNQTSMYLCASSLGRAGEQYFGPGTRLTVT.

V is TRBV20-1 and J is TRBJ2-1, with 12 bases lining up with TRBD2. The germline gives CDR1 DFQATT, CDR2 SNEGSKA (reference sequence). Germline trimming cut 1 base from V and 3 bases from J; bases unmatched to any gene: 4. The CDR3 has 16 residues. CDR3 DNA sequence: TGCAGTGCTAGAGCACGACTAGCGGGAGTCTACAATGAGCAGTTCTTC. Residues: CSARARLAGVYNEQFF.

The chain recombines TRBV4-2 with TRBJ2-1, with D possibly called TRBD1 or TRBD2 (5 bases each). The germline V gene has CDR1 LGHNA and CDR2 YNFKEQ. The CDR3 runs 17 residues. With 0 bases removed from V and 2 bases from J, the gap between germline ends came to 14 bases. CDR3 sequence reads: CASSQDLRDQAYNEQFF. In nucleotides, the CDR3 is TGTGCCAGCAGCCAAGATCTAAGGGACCAAGCCTACAATGAGCAGTTCTTC.

This clonotype occurred many times. The chain carries TRBV7-9 and TRBJ1-1; D unclear. Germline CDR1 and CDR2: SEHNR and FQNEAQ (reference sequence). V lost 5 bases to trimming and J lost 3 bases, with 10 bases between them. The CDR3 has 13 amino acids. The CDR3 bases are TGTGCCAGCAGCCCGGCCCATGACACTGAAGCTTTCTTT. It encodes CASSPAHDTEAFF.

This clonotype came up many times. V gene TRBV28 combines with J gene TRBJ2-3, with 7 bases fitting TRBD2. From germline, CDR1 is MDHEN and CDR2 SYDVKM. The CDR3 length is 17 residues. Losses at the gene ends were 5 bases for V and 3 bases for J; bases not matched to a gene: 14. The CDR3 DNA reads as TGTGCCAGCAGTGCCCCCGCGGGAGTCGGAGATACAGATACGCAGTATTTT. This gives the protein CASSAPAGVGDTDTQYF.

The chain recombines TRBV7-9 with TRBJ2-1; TRBD1 or TRBD2 may be the D gene (5 bases each). CDR1 is SEHNR and CDR2 is FQNEAQ in the germline V gene (reference sequence). The germline V and J ends were trimmed by 8 bases and 0 bases, with 26 bases remaining between them. This CDR3 is built from 19 residues. Written as DNA, the CDR3 is TGTGCCAGCGTCAGCTTAACACAGGACTGGCGCAGCTCCTACAATGAGCAGTTCTTC. Amino acid sequence: CASVSLTQDWRSSYNEQFF.

There are many counts of this clonotype. The rearrangement joins TRBV28 to TRBJ2-7, with a weak D call TRBD1 (6 bases). The V gene lost 4 bases and the J gene lost 0 bases, with 13 bases spanning the gap. The CDR3 has 15 residues. In germline, CDR1 is MDHEN, CDR2 SYDVKM. The CDR3 sequence: CASSSSGTYSYEQYF. The CDR3, as DNA: TGTGCCAGCAGTTCCTCCGGGACATACTCCTACGAGCAGTACTTC. The variable domain in full, with the rest retrieved from reference TRBV28 and TRBJ2-7, is DVKVTQSSRYLVKRTGEKVFLECVQDMDHENMFWYRQDPGLGLRLIYFSYDVKMKEKGDIPEGYSVSREKKERFSLILESASTNQTSMYLCASSSSGTYSYEQYFGPGTRLTVT.

This clonotype was seen ten or more times. This chain links TRBV10-3 with TRBJ1-1; D gene unclear. The germline V and J ends were trimmed by 5 bases and 5 bases, with 12 bases remaining between them. This CDR3 contains 13 residues. Per the germline V gene, CDR1 is ENHRY and CDR2 is SYGVKD. Here the CDR3 DNA reads TGTGCCATCAGTCACGGACGGGGAACTGAAGCTTTCTTT. Translation gives CAISHGRGTEAFF.

This sequence joins TRBV5-1 and TRBJ2-1; 8 nucleotides match TRBD2. The CDR3 is 15 residues long. Trimming cost V 1 base and J 8 bases; bases outside gene matches: 8. Germline values: CDR1 SGHRS, CDR2 YFSETQ. The DNA for the CDR3 is TGCGCCAGCAGCTTGCCGGCGGCGGGAGGAGATGAGCAGTTCTTC. Its protein product is CASSLPAAGGDEQFF.